Listed here is a single T cell receptor beta chain. Its antigen is unidentified. There were no recent acute infections or vaccinations among the donors, who were healthy HIV-negative adults. Generated by immunoSEQ multiplex PCR, the TCRdb table keeps only in-frame clones and is missing some. The table lists 450,000 to 500,000 clones, 81% of them singletons, with 12% in the top ten. The data are from a study of shared clonotypes between healthy human individuals. Whole-study findings and limits: The diversity represented, both genetic and in exposure history, was limited by few donors.

The receptor was derived from a woman between 40 and 55 years old in good health. Some clones in this sample may be carry-over from other donors' samples. Sample: PBMCs.

CDR3 DNA sequence: TGTGCCAGCAGCTTAATGGGACATGGAAATGAGCAGTTCTTC. It encodes CASSLMGHGNEQFF. The chain couples TRBV7-3 to TRBJ2-1; TRBD1 is a possible D gene (6 bases). The CDR3 totals 14 residues. Germline assignment: CDR1 SGHTA and CDR2 FQGTGA. The ends were cut back, 1 base at V and 7 bases at J, with 11 bases in the middle.